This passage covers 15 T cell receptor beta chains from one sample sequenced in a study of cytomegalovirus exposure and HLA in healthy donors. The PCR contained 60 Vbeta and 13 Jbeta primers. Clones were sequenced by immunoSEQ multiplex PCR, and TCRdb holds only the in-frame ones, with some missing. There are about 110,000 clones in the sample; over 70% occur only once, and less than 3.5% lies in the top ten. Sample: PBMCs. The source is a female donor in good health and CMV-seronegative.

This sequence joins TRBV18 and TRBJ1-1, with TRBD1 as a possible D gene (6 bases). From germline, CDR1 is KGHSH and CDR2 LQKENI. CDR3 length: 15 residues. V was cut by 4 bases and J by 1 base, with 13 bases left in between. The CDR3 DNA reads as TGTGCCAGCTCACGTGGCTACAGGGAGAACACTGAAGCTTTCTTT. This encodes CASSRGYRENTEAFF.

This chain's CDR3 is CASSRSKRWTRGQYEQYF. The CDR3 DNA sequence: TGTGCCAGCAGCCGTTCAAAGCGGTGGACCAGGGGTCAGTACGAGCAGTACTTC. The chain uses TRBV11-2 and TRBJ2-7, with a weak D call TRBD1 (6 bases). Germline values: CDR1 SGHAT, CDR2 FQNNGV. Trimming took off 5 bases at V and 4 bases at J, with 27 bases between the two ends. The CDR3 has 18 amino acids. Full variable domain (remainder filled in from reference TRBV11-2 and TRBJ2-7): EAGVAQSPRYKIIEKRQSVAFWCNPISGHATLYWYQQILGQGPKLLIQFQNNGVVDDSQLPKDRFSAERLKGVDSTLKIQPAKLEDSAVYLCASSRSKRWTRGQYEQYFGPGTRLTVT.

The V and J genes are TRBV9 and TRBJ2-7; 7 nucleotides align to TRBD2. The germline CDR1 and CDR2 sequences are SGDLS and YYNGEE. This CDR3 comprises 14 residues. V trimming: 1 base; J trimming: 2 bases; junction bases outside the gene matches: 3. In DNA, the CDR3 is TGTGCCAGCAGCGTAACCGGGACTACCTACGAGCAGTACTTC. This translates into CASSVTGTTYEQYF. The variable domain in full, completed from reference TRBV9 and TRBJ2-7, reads DSGVTQTPKHLITATGQRVTLRCSPRSGDLSVYWYQQSLDQGLQFLIQYYNGEERAKGNILERFSAQQFPDLHSELNLSSLELGDSALYFCASSVTGTTYEQYFGPGTRLTVT.

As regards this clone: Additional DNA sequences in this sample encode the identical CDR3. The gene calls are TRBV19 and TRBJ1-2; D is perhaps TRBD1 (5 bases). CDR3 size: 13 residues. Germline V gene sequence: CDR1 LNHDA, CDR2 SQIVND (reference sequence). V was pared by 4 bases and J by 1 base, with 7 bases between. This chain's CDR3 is CASSTGGNYGYTF. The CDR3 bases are TGTGCCAGTAGTACCGGGGGTAACTATGGCTACACCTTC.

The DNA for the CDR3 is TGTGCCAGCAGTGAAATTGACAGGGACACTGAAGCTTTCTTT. Translated, it gives CASSEIDRDTEAFF. The chain employs TRBV6-1 and TRBJ1-1; 7 nucleotides line up with TRBD1. J gave up 3 bases and V 2 bases, and 3 bases lay outside the gene matches. CDR3 length: 14 amino acids. The germline V gene encodes CDR1 MNHNS and CDR2 SASEGT.

As DNA, the CDR3 is TGTGCCAGCAGTGGACAGGCCCCGTCCTACGAGCAGTACTTC. It encodes CASSGQAPSYEQYF. The rearrangement links TRBV25-1 to TRBJ2-7; D possibly corresponds to TRBD1 (6 bases). The germline V and J ends were trimmed by 4 bases and 1 base, with 11 bases remaining between them. Germline V lookup: CDR1 MGHDK, CDR2 SYGVNS. This CDR3 is built from 14 residues.

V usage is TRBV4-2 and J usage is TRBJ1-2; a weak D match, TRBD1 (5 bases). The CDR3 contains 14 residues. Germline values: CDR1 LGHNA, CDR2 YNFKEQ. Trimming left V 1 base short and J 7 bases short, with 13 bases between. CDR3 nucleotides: TGTGCCAGCAGCCAAGGCGGGGGGGGAGGTGGCTACACCTTC. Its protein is CASSQGGGGGGYTF.

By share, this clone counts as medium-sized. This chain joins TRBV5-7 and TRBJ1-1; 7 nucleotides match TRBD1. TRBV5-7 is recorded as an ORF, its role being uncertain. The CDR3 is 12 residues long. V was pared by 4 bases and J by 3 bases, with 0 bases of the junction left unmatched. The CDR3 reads CASSDRDTEAFF. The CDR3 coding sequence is TGTGCCAGCAGCGACAGGGACACTGAAGCTTTCTTT.

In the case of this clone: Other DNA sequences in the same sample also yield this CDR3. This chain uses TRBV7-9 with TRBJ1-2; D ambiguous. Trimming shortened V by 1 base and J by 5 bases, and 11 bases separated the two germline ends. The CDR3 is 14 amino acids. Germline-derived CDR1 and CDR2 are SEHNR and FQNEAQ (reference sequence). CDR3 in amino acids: CASSLVGSEYGYTF. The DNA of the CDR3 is TGTGCCAGCAGCTTAGTAGGCAGCGAGTATGGCTACACCTTC.

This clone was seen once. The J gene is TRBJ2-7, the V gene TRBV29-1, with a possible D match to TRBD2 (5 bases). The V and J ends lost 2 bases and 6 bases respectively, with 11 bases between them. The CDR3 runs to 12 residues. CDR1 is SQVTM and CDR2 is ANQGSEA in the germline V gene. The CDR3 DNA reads TGCAGCGTTGAACTCGGAGGCGCCGAGCAGTACTTC. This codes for CSVELGGAEQYF.

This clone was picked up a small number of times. The CDR3 loop is CASSTLTGPNSGANVLTF. The CDR3 coding sequence is TGTGCCAGTAGTACCCTGACAGGGCCCAACTCTGGGGCCAACGTCCTGACTTTC. The chain carries TRBV19 and TRBJ2-6; TRBD1 aligns across 7 bases. This CDR3 has 18 amino acids. V gave up 4 bases and J gave up 0 bases; unmatched junction bases: 9. Per germline, CDR1 LNHDA and CDR2 SQIVND (reference sequence).

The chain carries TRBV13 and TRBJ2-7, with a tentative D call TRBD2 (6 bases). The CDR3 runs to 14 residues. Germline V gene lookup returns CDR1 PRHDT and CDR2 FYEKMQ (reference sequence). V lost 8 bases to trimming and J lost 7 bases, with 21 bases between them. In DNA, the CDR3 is TGTGCCAGCCGGAGGGCGGGACGTGTATTAGAGCAGTACTTC. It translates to CASRRAGRVLEQYF.

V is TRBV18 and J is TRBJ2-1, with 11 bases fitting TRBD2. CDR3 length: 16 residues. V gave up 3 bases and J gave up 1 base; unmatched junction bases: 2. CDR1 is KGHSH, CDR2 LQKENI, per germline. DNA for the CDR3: TGTGCCAGCTCACCGGTAGCGGGAGGGTCCTACAATGAGCAGTTCTTC. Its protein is CASSPVAGGSYNEQFF.

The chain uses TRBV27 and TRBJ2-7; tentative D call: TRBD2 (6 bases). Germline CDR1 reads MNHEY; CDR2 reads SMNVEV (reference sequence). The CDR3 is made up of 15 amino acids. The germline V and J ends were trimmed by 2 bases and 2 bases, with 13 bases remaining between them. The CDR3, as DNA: TGTGCCAGCAGTTTAGGGAGGACAAGGGCCTACGAGCAGTACTTC. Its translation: CASSLGRTRAYEQYF.

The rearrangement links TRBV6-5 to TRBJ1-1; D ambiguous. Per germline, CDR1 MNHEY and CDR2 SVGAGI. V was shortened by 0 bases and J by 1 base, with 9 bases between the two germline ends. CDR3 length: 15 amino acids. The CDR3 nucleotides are TGTGCCAGCAGTTACTCGGTGGCCGCGAACACTGAAGCTTTCTTT. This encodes CASSYSVAANTEAFF.